These 23 T cell receptor beta chains originate from one sample sequenced in a study of OX40 agonist ivuxolimab in advanced cancers. TCRdb keeps only in-frame clones here, not all; method: immunoSEQ multiplex PCR. The data contain roughly 60,000 clones, 80% to 90% of them singletons. The starting material was CD4+ or CD8+ T cells sorted from blood, obtained in a trial of the OX40 agonist ivuxolimab. These receptors were obtained from an adult with an advanced solid tumor such as melanoma, head and neck, liver or kidney cancer.

The chain has TRBV5-6 and TRBJ2-1; either TRBD1 or TRBD2 may fit D (5 bases each). Germline V gene sequence: CDR1 SGHDT, CDR2 YYEEEE. CDR3 length: 15 residues. Trimming took 4 bases from V and 4 from J, leaving 15 bases between them. The chain's CDR3 is CASSGRGAYYNEQFF. The CDR3 region has the DNA TGTGCCAGCAGCGGTCGGGGCGCCTATTACAATGAGCAGTTCTTC.

J is TRBJ2-1 and V is TRBV7-3, with D maybe TRBD2 (6 bases). The V gene lost 5 bases and the J gene lost 2 bases, with 13 bases spanning the gap. The CDR3 runs to 15 residues. CDR1 SGHTA and CDR2 FQGTGA come from the germline V gene. The CDR3 protein is CASSLEEGTYNEQFF. The CDR3 DNA reads as TGTGCCAGCAGCCTCGAGGAGGGGACCTACAATGAGCAGTTCTTC.

In DNA form, the CDR3 reads TGTGCCAGAAACGGAGGGGTTAGCAATCAGCCCCAGCATTTT. Translation: CARNGGVSNQPQHF. The V call is TRBV28, the J call TRBJ1-5; possibly TRBD1 for D (5 bases). CDR1 is MDHEN and CDR2 is SYDVKM in the germline V gene. The ends were cut back, 9 bases at V and 0 bases at J, with 12 bases in the middle. The CDR3 has 14 amino acids.

The chain links TRBV5-8 to TRBJ2-5; 9 bases are shared with TRBD1. The CDR3 loop spans 14 amino acids. Trimming at V came to 3 bases and at J to 5 bases, leaving 5 bases not matched to a gene. CDR1 is SGHTS, CDR2 YDEGEE, per germline. The CDR3: CASSSGQGFETQYF. CDR3 nucleotides: TGTGCCAGCAGCTCGGGACAGGGCTTTGAGACCCAGTACTTC.

The chain links TRBV28 to TRBJ2-7; 7 bases line up with TRBD1. From germline, CDR1 is MDHEN and CDR2 SYDVKM. CDR3 size: 16 residues. J lost 2 bases, V lost 6 bases, and 13 bases had no gene match. The CDR3 DNA is TGTGCCAGCAGCCGCCAGACAGGGATTCCCGCCTACGAGCAGTACTTC. Its translation is CASSRQTGIPAYEQYF.

As concerns this clone: Distinct nucleotide sequences in the sample also encode this CDR3. The CDR3 sequence: CASSIGQNTEAFF. In nucleotides, the CDR3 is TGTGCCAGTAGTATAGGTCAGAACACTGAAGCTTTCTTT. The chain combines TRBV19 with TRBJ1-1; D is unclear. Germline CDR1 LNHDA, CDR2 SQIVND (reference sequence). V was trimmed by 1 base and J by 1 base, leaving 4 bases between them. CDR3 length equals 13 residues.

V gene TRBV6-5 combines with J gene TRBJ1-2; D remains unclear. CDR1 is MNHEY and CDR2 is SVGAGI in the germline V gene. With 6 bases removed from V and 4 bases from J, the gap between germline ends came to 15 bases. The CDR3 extends over 14 amino acids. The DNA for the CDR3 is TGTGCCAGCAGCAATTCGGTCTCCGGCTATGGCTACACCTTC. As protein: CASSNSVSGYGYTF.

This sequence joins TRBV2 and TRBJ1-4; 11 bases are a match to TRBD1. After removal of 8 bases from V and 4 bases from J, the junction contained 3 bases not matched to a gene. This CDR3 is 14 amino acids long. Per germline, CDR1 SNHLY and CDR2 FYNNEI. The CDR3 spells CASEGTGGNEKLFF. The DNA of the CDR3 is TGTGCCAGCGAAGGGACAGGGGGTAATGAAAAACTGTTTTTT.

The rearrangement joins TRBV7-9 to TRBJ1-1; D is undetermined. V was trimmed by 10 bases and J by 1 base, leaving 4 bases between them. CDR3 length: 10 residues. Germline loops: CDR1 SEHNR, CDR2 FQNEAQ (reference sequence). CDR3 coding DNA: TGTGCCAACGAGAACACTGAAGCTTTCTTT. Translated: CANENTEAFF. Drawing the rest from reference TRBV7-9 and TRBJ1-1, the complete variable domain is DTGVSQNPRHKITKRGQNVTFRCDPISEHNRLYWYRQTLGQGPEFLTYFQNEAQLEKSRLLSDRFSAERPKGSFSTLEIQRTEQGDSAMYLCANENTEAFFGQGTRLTVV.

This sequence joins TRBV29-1 and TRBJ2-1; 10 nucleotides align to TRBD2. Per germline, CDR1 SQVTM and CDR2 ANQGSEA. Trimming took 7 bases from V and 4 from J; bases not matched to a gene: 25. The CDR3 runs to 20 residues. Here the CDR3 reads CSAAEDFGLAGDLQYNEQFF. The CDR3 DNA sequence: TGCAGCGCAGCGGAGGATTTCGGGCTAGCGGGAGACCTACAATACAATGAGCAGTTCTTC.

The count of this clone is one. The chain links TRBV7-8 to TRBJ2-1; D remains unclear. Germline V gene sequence: CDR1 SGHVS, CDR2 FQNEAQ. The CDR3 sequence is 14 residues long. The V end was cut by 6 bases, the J end by 7 bases, with 16 bases between. In nucleotides, the CDR3 is TGTGCCAGCAGTCCCAACCCCACTGGGAATGAGCAGTTCTTC. This translates into CASSPNPTGNEQFF.

The chain couples TRBV27 to TRBJ2-2; TRBD2 is a possible D gene (5 bases). This CDR3 has 13 amino acids. V lost 3 bases and J lost 14, with 16 bases in between. CDR1 is MNHEY and CDR2 is SMNVEV in the germline V gene (reference sequence). As DNA, the CDR3 is TGTGCCAGCAGTTTGACGGGGTGGGCCCCCCTGTTTTTT. Residues: CASSLTGWAPLFF.

The V gene is TRBV7-9, the J gene TRBJ2-7; D perhaps matches TRBD2 (6 bases). CDR1 and CDR2 from the germline V gene are SEHNR and FQNEAQ (reference sequence). The CDR3 spans 15 residues. With 8 bases removed from V and 3 bases from J, the gap between germline ends came to 20 bases. CDR3 in amino acids: CASFPGDPGHYEQYF. The CDR3 nucleotides read TGTGCCAGCTTTCCGGGGGACCCGGGGCACTACGAGCAGTACTTC. The full variable domain, in which reference TRBV7-9 and TRBJ2-7 provide the parts outside the CDR3, is DTGVSQNPRHKITKRGQNVTFRCDPISEHNRLYWYRQTLGQGPEFLTYFQNEAQLEKSRLLSDRFSAERPKGSFSTLEIQRTEQGDSAMYLCASFPGDPGHYEQYFGPGTRLTVT.

The chain has TRBV5-1 and TRBJ1-1, with 10 bases fitting TRBD1. This CDR3 contains 15 residues. With 0 bases clipped from V and 3 bases from J, the junction kept 2 bases outside the gene matches. Germline CDR1 reads SGHRS; CDR2 reads YFSETQ. CDR3 residues: CASSLGTGGYTEAFF. The CDR3 nucleotides read TGCGCCAGCAGCTTGGGGACAGGGGGATACACTGAAGCTTTCTTT.

The chain recombines TRBV7-3 with TRBJ2-2, with 8 bases lining up with TRBD1. The germline gives CDR1 SGHTA, CDR2 FQGTGA. With V trimmed by 2 bases and J by 4 bases, 12 bases remained unmatched. The CDR3 is made up of 18 amino acids. As DNA, the CDR3 is TGTGCCAGCAGCTTAGAAGGGCCCGGGACAGGCCTCACCGGGGAGCTGTTTTTT. Protein product: CASSLEGPGTGLTGELFF.

The rearrangement uses TRBV6-6 and TRBJ1-1; unclear D gene. CDR1 and CDR2 from the germline V gene are MNHNY and SVGAGI (reference sequence). The CDR3 is 13 amino acids. Trimming cost V 0 bases and J 4 bases, with 6 bases left between them. CDR3 sequence reads: CASSYSMSTEAFF. The CDR3, as DNA: TGTGCCAGCAGTTACTCGATGTCCACTGAAGCTTTCTTT.

This rearrangement joins TRBV29-1 to TRBJ2-7, with D perhaps TRBD1 or TRBD2 (5 bases each). CDR1 and CDR2 (germline): SQVTM, ANQGSEA. The CDR3 contains 13 residues. Trimming cost V 5 bases and J 3 bases, with 14 bases left between them. In nucleotides, the CDR3 is TGCAGCGTTTACACCGGGGCCGACTACGAGCAGTACTTC. Its protein is CSVYTGADYEQYF.

CDR3 loop: CASSPPRTGFTYNEQFF. CDR3 bases: TGTGCCAGCAGCCCCCCCCGTACAGGGTTTACCTACAATGAGCAGTTCTTC. The genes are TRBV5-6 and TRBJ2-1; D is perhaps TRBD1 (6 bases). The germline V and J ends were trimmed by 4 bases and 2 bases, with 19 bases remaining between them. CDR1 is SGHDT and CDR2 is YYEEEE in the germline V gene. The CDR3 consists of 17 residues.

CDR3 sequence (DNA): TGTGCCAGCCCGCGGGAGGCCAACGTCCTGACTTTC. This codes for CASPREANVLTF. V and J are TRBV18 and TRBJ2-6, with a weak D call TRBD2 (6 bases). The V gene lost 8 bases and the J gene lost 6 bases, with 8 bases spanning the gap. The CDR3 length is 12 residues. Germline CDR1 reads KGHSH; CDR2 reads LQKENI.

The rearrangement links TRBV30 to TRBJ1-1, with D possibly TRBD1 on 5 matching bases. Germline CDR1 GTSNPN, CDR2 SVGIG (reference sequence). Trimming took off 4 bases at V and 1 base at J, with 13 bases between the two ends. CDR3 length: 14 residues. The CDR3 DNA is TGTGCCTGGAACGTCGGGGCAGGGAACACTGAAGCTTTCTTT. It is translated as CAWNVGAGNTEAFF.

The chain has TRBV7-2 and TRBJ2-1; possibly TRBD2 for D (6 bases). The CDR3 loop spans 17 amino acids. Trimming pared 2 bases from V and 0 bases from J, leaving 14 bases between. Germline-derived CDR1 and CDR2 are SGHTA and FQGNSA. CDR3 in amino acids: CASSLNAGSSSYNEQFF. The CDR3 nucleotides read TGTGCCAGCAGCTTAAACGCGGGATCCAGCTCCTACAATGAGCAGTTCTTC.

The V call is TRBV28, the J call TRBJ2-7; 10 bases line up with TRBD2. V shed 2 bases, J shed 3 bases, and the junction held 1 base outside the gene matches. This CDR3 region has 14 residues. CDR1 is MDHEN, CDR2 SYDVKM, per germline. CDR3 in amino acids: CASSLLAGDYEQYF. CDR3 DNA sequence: TGTGCCAGCAGTTTACTAGCGGGAGACTACGAGCAGTACTTC.

The chain links TRBV29-1 to TRBJ2-1; TRBD2 might be the D (6 bases). Germline V gene sequence: CDR1 SQVTM, CDR2 ANQGSEA. V was clipped by 0 bases and J by 9 bases, with 9 bases between them. This CDR3 region has 12 residues. CDR3 in amino acids: CSVEDSEGEQFF. CDR3 nucleotides: TGCAGCGTTGAAGATTCGGAGGGTGAGCAGTTCTTC.